This TCR beta chain was captured by sequencing in a study of T cell responses to AZD1222 COVID-19 vaccine listed by TCRdb under 2021. Regarding the complete study: AZD1222 recipients with second doses at about 4 weeks or about 12 weeks were pooled, because spike-specific TCR depth and breadth did not differ between schedules. A total of roughly 240 trial participants underwent TCR sequencing, of whom 200 to 220 received two doses of AZD1222 and approximately 25 received two doses of the MenACWY control vaccine. Trial participants were enrolled by age into subgroups of 18-55, 56-69 and 70-plus years, and roughly 160, 29 and 62 TCR-sequenced participants, respectively, were included in these subgroups.

What the study reported, not specific to this receptor: Because no day 14 peak-response samples were available, the repertoires could be characterized only after the peak T cell response. Most participants were white British and females outnumbered males, and the authors suggested that clonal diversity may have been underestimated. Conclusions about previously exposed vaccinees are limited, since just 5 or 6 AZD1222 recipients were seropositive for SARS-CoV-2 at baseline. In the small 56-69-year group, the increase in depth fell short of significance, most likely because of low power. Reportedly, close to half of the unique spike-specific TCRs recognized epitopes lying outside the regions that are mutated in the B.1.351 and B.1.1.7 variants. A significant rise in spike-specific TCR breadth and depth was observed after two AZD1222 doses relative to day 0 and relative to MenACWY recipients. CD4 TCRs associated with the vaccine covered the entire spike protein, and the dominant responses were in regions 160-218 and 743-854.

V and J lose 6 bases and 7 bases, and a span of 18 bases separates them. The CDR3 holds 15 amino acids from the cysteine to the phenylalanine. Only the CDR3 part of the read is kept: 45 bases, read in frame from the first base. The germline V gene specifies MRHNA as CDR1 and SNTAGT as CDR2. The CDR3 regions of human TCRbeta chains were analyzed by immunosequencing. On the authors' methods: Repertoire TCRs were matched against a reference library of SARS-CoV-2-specific TCRs generated with the MIRA antigen-specificity platform. Breadth was defined as the fraction of unique TCRs that were SARS-CoV-2-associated. Depth was defined as the fraction of total T cells that were SARS-CoV-2-associated. Using the MIRA data, every spike-specific TCR was mapped to the spike region that the TCR reacted to and assigned to either a CD4 or a CD8 class. Log10-transformed breadth and depth values were compared by one-way ANOVA with Sidak's multiple comparisons tests. As stored in TCRdb, this immuneACCESS dataset retains in-frame rearrangements with V and J assigned. A fraction of the clones does not appear; measured against another copy, unresolved V genes explain less than half of the discrepancy, and the remainder lacks a known reason. V and J calls and clone size follow that table, whereas D and trimming were derived from the DNA. This sample has about 140,000 clones in its table, and approximately 88% of those were observed once. Approximately 3.1% of the sample is held by the ten biggest clonotypes.

The time point label of this sample denotes: baseline before first vaccination. Samples from vaccinated people were obtained from the UK trials COV001 and COV002, which included a single-blind randomized controlled phase 2/3 trial of AZD1222 (ChAdOx1 nCoV-19) in healthy adults. Trial participant PBMC samples were collected at day 0 and day 28 after the second dose for TCRbeta chain sequencing. A few counts support this clone. Its antigen is not yet known. No quality values exist for individual bases; no much larger clone is one base distant. The V and J genes are TRBV6-4 and TRBJ2-2; the D call is possibly TRBD1 or TRBD2, each sharing 6 bases. The TCR comes from an adult in good health. This sample comprised peripheral blood, obtained on day 0 of AZD1222 vaccination. DNA sequence: TGTGCCAGCAGCCAGAAGGGGGGCTCTAACGGGGAGCTGTTTTTT. This codes for CASSQKGGSNGELFF.